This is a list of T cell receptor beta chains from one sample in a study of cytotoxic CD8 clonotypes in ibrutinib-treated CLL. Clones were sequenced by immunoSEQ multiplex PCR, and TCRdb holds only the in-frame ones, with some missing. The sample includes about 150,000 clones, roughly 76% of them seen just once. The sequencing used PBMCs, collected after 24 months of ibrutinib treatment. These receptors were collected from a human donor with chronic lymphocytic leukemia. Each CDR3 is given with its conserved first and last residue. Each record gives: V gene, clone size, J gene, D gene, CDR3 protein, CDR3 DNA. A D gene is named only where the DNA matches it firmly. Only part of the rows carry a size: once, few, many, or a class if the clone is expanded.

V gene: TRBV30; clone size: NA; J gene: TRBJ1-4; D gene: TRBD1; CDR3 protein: CASTGGGRKLFF; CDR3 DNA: TGTGCCAGCACAGGGGGGGGAAGGAAACTGTTTTTT
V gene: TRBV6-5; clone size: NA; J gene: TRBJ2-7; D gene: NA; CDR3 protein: CASRKTVGDEQYF; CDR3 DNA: TGTGCCAGCAGAAAGACAGTGGGCGACGAGCAGTACTTC
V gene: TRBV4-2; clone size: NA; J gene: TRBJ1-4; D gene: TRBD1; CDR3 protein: CASSPSGTGWEKLFF; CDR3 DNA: TGTGCCAGCAGCCCCTCCGGGACAGGGTGGGAAAAACTGTTTTTT
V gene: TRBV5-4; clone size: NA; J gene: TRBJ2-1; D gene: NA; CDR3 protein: CASSPNDNEQFF; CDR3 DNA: TGTGCCAGCAGCCCAAACGACAATGAGCAGTTCTTC
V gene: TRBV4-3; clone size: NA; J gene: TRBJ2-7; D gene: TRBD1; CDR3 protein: CASSQNPGGSYEQYF; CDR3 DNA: TGCGCCAGCAGCCAAAACCCAGGGGGCTCCTACGAGCAGTACTTC
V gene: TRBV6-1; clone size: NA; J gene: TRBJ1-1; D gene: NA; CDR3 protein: CASTPPGGGAFF; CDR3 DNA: TGTGCCAGCACCCCCCCCGGGGGGGGAGCTTTCTTT
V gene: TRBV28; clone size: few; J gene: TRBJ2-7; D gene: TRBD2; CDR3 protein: CASSLGGSVGEQYF; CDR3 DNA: TGTGCCAGCAGTTTAGGCGGGAGTGTGGGGGAGCAGTACTTC
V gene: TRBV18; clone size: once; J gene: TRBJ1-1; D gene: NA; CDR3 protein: CASSPPLGRANTEAFF; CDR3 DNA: TGTGCCAGCTCCCCACCCTTAGGCAGGGCAAACACTGAAGCTTTCTTT
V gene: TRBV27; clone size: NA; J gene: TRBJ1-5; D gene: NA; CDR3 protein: CASSLNSGNQPQHF; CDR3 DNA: TGTGCCAGCAGTTTAAATTCGGGCAATCAGCCCCAGCATTTT
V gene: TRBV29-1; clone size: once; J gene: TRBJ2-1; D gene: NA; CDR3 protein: CSVVDSGNEQFF; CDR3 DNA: TGCAGCGTTGTTGATAGCGGAAATGAGCAGTTCTTC
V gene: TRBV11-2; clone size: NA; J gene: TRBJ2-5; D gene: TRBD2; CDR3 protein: CASSPSPDYGGGAETQYF; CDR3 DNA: TGTGCCAGCAGCCCCTCCCCTGACTATGGCGGGGGGGCGGAGACCCAGTACTTC
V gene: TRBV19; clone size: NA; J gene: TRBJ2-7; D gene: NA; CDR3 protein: CASSVRWEGSEQYF; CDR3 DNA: TGTGCCAGTAGTGTGCGGTGGGAAGGATCCGAGCAGTACTTC
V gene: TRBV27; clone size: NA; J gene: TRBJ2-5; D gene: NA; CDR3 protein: CASSLGGARETQYF; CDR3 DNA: TGTGCCAGCAGTTTAGGAGGGGCGCGGGAGACCCAGTACTTC
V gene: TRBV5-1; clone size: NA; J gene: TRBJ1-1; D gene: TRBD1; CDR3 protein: CASSQGAATEAFF; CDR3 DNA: TGCGCCAGCAGTCAGGGGGCCGCCACTGAAGCTTTCTTT
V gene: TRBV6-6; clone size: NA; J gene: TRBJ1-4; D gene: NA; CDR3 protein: CASSSSPTNEKLFF; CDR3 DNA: TGTGCCAGCAGTTCCTCACCAACTAATGAAAAACTGTTTTTT
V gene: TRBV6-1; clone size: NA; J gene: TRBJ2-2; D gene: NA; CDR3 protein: CASSEGGPNTGELFF; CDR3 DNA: TGTGCCAGCAGTGAAGGGGGGCCAAACACCGGGGAGCTGTTTTTT
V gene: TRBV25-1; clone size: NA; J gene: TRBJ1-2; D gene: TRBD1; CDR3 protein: CASSKGQGGGYTF; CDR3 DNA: TGTGCCAGCAGCAAGGGACAGGGGGGGGGCTACACCTTC
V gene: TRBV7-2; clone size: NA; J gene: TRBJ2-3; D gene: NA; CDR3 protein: CASSFRGTSTDTQYF; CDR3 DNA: TGTGCCAGCAGCTTCCGGGGGACTAGCACAGATACGCAGTATTTT
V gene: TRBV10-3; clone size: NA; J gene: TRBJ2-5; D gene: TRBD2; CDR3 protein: CAISGTSGSGETQYF; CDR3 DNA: TGTGCCATCAGCGGGACTAGCGGGAGTGGAGAGACCCAGTACTTC
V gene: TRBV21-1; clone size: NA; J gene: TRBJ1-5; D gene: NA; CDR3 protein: CAIEERNQPQHF; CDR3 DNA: TGTGCCATCGAAGAACGCAATCAGCCCCAGCATTTT
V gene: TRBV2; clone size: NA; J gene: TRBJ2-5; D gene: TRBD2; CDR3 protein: CASRPQSGVETQYF; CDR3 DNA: TGTGCCAGCAGACCCCAGAGCGGGGTGGAGACCCAGTACTTC
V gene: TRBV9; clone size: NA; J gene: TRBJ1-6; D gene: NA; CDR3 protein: CASSVVGGQGSPLHF; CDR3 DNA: TGTGCCAGCAGCGTAGTTGGGGGGCAAGGCTCACCCCTCCACTTT
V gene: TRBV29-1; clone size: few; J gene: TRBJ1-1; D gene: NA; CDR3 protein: CSAAGQLNTEAFF; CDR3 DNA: TGCAGCGCGGCGGGACAACTGAACACTGAAGCTTTCTTT
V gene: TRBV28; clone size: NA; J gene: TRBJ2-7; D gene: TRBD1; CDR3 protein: CASSLAGTVYEQYF; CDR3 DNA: TGTGCCAGCAGTTTAGCCGGGACAGTCTACGAGCAGTACTTC
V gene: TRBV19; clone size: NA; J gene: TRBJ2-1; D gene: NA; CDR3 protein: CASSMSLAVYNEQFF; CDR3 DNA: TGTGCCAGTAGTATGAGTCTAGCTGTCTACAATGAGCAGTTCTTC
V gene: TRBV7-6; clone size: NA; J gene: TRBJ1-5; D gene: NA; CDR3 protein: CASSLGWGADQPQHF; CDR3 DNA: TGTGCCAGCAGCTTAGGATGGGGGGCGGATCAGCCCCAGCATTTT
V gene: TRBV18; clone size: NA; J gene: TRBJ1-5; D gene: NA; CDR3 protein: CASSLGTADSNQPQHF; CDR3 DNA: TGTGCCAGCTCACTCGGGACGGCAGATAGCAATCAGCCCCAGCATTTT
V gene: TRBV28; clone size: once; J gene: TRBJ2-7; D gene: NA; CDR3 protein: CASSFFGQNEQYF; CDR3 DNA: TGTGCCAGCAGTTTTTTTGGGCAGAACGAGCAGTACTTC
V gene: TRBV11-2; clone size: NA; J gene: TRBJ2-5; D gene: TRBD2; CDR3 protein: CASSLGTSGTETQYF; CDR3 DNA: TGTGCCAGCAGCTTAGGGACTAGCGGGACAGAGACCCAGTACTTC
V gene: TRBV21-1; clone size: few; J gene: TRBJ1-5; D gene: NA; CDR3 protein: CASSLRTDPNQPQHF; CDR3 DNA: TGTGCCAGCAGTCTAAGGACAGACCCCAATCAGCCCCAGCATTTT
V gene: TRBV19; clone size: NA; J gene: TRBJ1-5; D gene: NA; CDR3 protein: CASSRQVGQPQHF; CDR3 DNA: TGTGCCAGTAGTCGACAGGTTGGCCAGCCCCAGCATTTT
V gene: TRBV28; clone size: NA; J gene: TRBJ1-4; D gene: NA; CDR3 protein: CASSWGAHEKLFF; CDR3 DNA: TGTGCCAGCAGTTGGGGGGCTCATGAAAAACTGTTTTTT
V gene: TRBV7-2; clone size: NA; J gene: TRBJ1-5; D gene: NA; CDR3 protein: CASSPAGAGNQPQHF; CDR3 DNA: TGTGCCAGCAGCCCCGCGGGGGCGGGTAATCAGCCCCAGCATTTT
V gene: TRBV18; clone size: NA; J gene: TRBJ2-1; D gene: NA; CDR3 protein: CASSPPPGVPNEQFF; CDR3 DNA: TGTGCCAGCTCACCACCGCCGGGGGTTCCCAATGAGCAGTTCTTC
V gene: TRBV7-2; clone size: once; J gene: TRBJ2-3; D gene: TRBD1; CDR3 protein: CASRQGESDTQYF; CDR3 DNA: TGTGCCAGCAGACAGGGGGAATCGGATACGCAGTATTTT
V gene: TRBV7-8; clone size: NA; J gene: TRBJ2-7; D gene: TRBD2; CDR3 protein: CASRPGGGFYEQYF; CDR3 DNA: TGTGCCAGCCGCCCAGGCGGGGGATTCTACGAGCAGTACTTC
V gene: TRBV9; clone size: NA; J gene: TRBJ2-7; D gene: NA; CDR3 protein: CASSVVSGYEQYF; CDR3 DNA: TGTGCCAGCAGCGTAGTGAGTGGATACGAGCAGTACTTC
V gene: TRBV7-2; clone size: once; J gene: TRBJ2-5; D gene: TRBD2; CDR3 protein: CASSSAAGGQETQYF; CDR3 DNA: TGTGCCAGCAGCTCAGCGGCGGGAGGGCAAGAGACCCAGTACTTC
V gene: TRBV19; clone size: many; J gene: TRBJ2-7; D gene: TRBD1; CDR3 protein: CASSPMGARWTGVSYEQYF; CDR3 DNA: TGTGCCAGTAGTCCAATGGGGGCCCGGTGGACAGGAGTATCCTACGAGCAGTACTTC
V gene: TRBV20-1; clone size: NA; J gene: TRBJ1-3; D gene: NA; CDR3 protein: CSAPTGNTIYF; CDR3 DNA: TGCAGTGCCCCGACAGGAAACACCATATATTTT
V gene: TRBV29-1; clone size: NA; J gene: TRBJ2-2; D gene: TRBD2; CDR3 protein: CSVAGGASDTGELFF; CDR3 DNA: TGCAGCGTTGCCGGGGGGGCCTCAGACACCGGGGAGCTGTTTTTT
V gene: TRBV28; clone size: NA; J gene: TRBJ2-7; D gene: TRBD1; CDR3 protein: CASTLGTGGYEQYF; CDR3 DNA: TGTGCCAGCACCCTGGGGACAGGGGGCTACGAGCAGTACTTC
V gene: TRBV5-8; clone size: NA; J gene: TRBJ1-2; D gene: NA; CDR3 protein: CASSPDMGGYTF; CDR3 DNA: TGTGCCAGCAGCCCAGACATGGGGGGCTACACCTTC
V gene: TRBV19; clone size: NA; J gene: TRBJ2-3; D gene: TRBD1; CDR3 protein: CASSRGQGAPTQYF; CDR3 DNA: TGTGCCAGTAGTAGGGGGCAGGGGGCCCCTACGCAGTATTTT
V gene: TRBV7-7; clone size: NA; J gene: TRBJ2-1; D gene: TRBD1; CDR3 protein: CASSATGGRDEQFF; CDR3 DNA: TGTGCTAGCAGCGCCACAGGGGGCAGGGATGAGCAGTTCTTC
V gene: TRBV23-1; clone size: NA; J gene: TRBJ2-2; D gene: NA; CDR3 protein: CASSPKGAGVANTGELFF; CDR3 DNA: TGCGCCAGCAGTCCCAAAGGGGCAGGGGTCGCGAACACCGGGGAGCTGTTTTTT
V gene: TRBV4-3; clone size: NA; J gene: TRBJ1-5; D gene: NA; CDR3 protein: CASSQGSQLNQPQHF; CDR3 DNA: TGCGCCAGCAGCCAAGGCTCACAGCTGAATCAGCCCCAGCATTTT
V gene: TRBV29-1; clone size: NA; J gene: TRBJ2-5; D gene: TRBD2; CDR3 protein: CSVEPRLAGSETQYF; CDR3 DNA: TGCAGCGTTGAACCGAGACTAGCGGGGAGTGAGACCCAGTACTTC
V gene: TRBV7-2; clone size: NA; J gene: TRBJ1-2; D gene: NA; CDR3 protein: CASSPGLFGGYTF; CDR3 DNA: TGTGCCAGCAGCCCCGGGCTTTTCGGTGGCTACACCTTC
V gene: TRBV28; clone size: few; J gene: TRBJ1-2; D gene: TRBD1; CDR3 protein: CAGGTGNYGYTF; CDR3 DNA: TGTGCCGGCGGGACAGGGAACTATGGCTACACCTTC
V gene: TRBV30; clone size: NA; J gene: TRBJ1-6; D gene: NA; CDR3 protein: CAWSGSDSPLHF; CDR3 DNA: TGTGCCTGGAGTGGTTCTGATTCACCCCTCCACTTT
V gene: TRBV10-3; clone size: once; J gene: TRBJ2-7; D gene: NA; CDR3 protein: CAIRPEGPYEQYF; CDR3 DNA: TGTGCCATCAGGCCCGAGGGACCCTACGAGCAGTACTTC
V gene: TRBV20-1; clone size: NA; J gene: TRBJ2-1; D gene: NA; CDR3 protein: CSAPRPEGLFF; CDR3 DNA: TGCAGTGCCCCCAGGCCCGAGGGTTTATTCTTC
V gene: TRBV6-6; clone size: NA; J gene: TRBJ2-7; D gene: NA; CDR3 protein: CASSYSRGQRSYEQYF; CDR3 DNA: TGTGCCAGCAGTTACTCGCGGGGACAGAGATCCTACGAGCAGTACTTC